The 19 T cell receptor beta chains in this list originate from one sample, sequenced in a study of blood T cell repertoires in COVID-19. Repertoires were generated with immunoSEQ multiplex PCR, while TCRdb's copy carries only in-frame clones and drops some. The repertoire holds roughly 330,000 clones, with around 80% as singletons. The sample taken for sequencing was peripheral blood. The receptor set was obtained from a woman aged 50 to 65 with acute or convalescent COVID-19.

The chain carries TRBV7-3 and TRBJ2-2; possible D gene TRBD2, 5 bases. There are 14 residues in the CDR3. The V gene lost 5 bases and the J gene lost 5 bases, with 12 bases spanning the gap. Germline lookup yields CDR1 SGHTA and CDR2 FQGTGA. The CDR3 DNA reads TGTGCCAGCAGCCCCGGGCCGGGGACCGGGGAGCTGTTTTTT. The encoded protein is CASSPGPGTGELFF.

The gene calls are TRBV3-1 (or the pseudogene TRBV3-2) and TRBJ2-5; TRBD2 matches 12 bases. The length of the CDR3 is 15 residues. Trimming at V came to 4 bases and at J to 4 bases, leaving 4 bases not matched to a gene. Looked up from germline, CDR1 is LGHDT and CDR2 is YNNKEL (reference sequence). The CDR3 coding sequence is TGTGCCAGCAGCCCCCCACTAGCGGGGGGAGAGACCCAGTACTTC. As protein: CASSPPLAGGETQYF.

The genes are TRBV7-2 and TRBJ2-2; 11 bases line up with TRBD2. The trim removed 1 base at V and 2 bases at J, leaving 6 bases unmatched. This CDR3 is built from 18 residues. CDR1 SGHTA and CDR2 FQGNSA come from the germline V gene. The CDR3 sequence: CASSLDLLAGANTGELFF. The CDR3 DNA is TGTGCCAGCAGCTTAGACCTACTAGCGGGAGCTAACACCGGGGAGCTGTTTTTT.

This rearrangement joins TRBV5-1 to TRBJ2-2, with D perhaps matching TRBD2 (6 bases). Germline V lookup: CDR1 SGHRS, CDR2 YFSETQ. The CDR3 runs to 12 residues. V gave up 7 bases and J gave up 5 bases, with 9 bases separating them. The CDR3 coding sequence is TGCGCCAGCCCCGGGACTACCGGGGAGCTGTTTTTT. Protein: CASPGTTGELFF.

The chain combines TRBV5-1 with TRBJ2-2; TRBD2 matches at 7 bases. Germline lookup yields CDR1 SGHRS and CDR2 YFSETQ. V gave up 4 bases and J gave up 4 bases; unmatched junction bases: 4. CDR3 length equals 14 residues. CDR3 loop: CASSASGSTGELFF. The CDR3 bases are TGCGCCAGCAGCGCTAGCGGCTCCACCGGGGAGCTGTTTTTT.

This chain links TRBV18 with TRBJ1-2; 7 nucleotides match TRBD1. The CDR3 is 15 residues long. Germline V gene sequence: CDR1 KGHSH, CDR2 LQKENI. Losses at the gene ends were 2 bases for V and 7 bases for J; bases not matched to a gene: 10. DNA of the CDR3: TGTGCCAGCTCACCAAGGGACAGTTCGATTCCTGGCTACACCTTC. This sequence encodes CASSPRDSSIPGYTF.

The V gene is TRBV6-4, the J gene TRBJ1-2; a possible D gene is TRBD1 (5 bases). The germline V gene encodes CDR1 MRHNA and CDR2 SNTAGT. V was trimmed by 4 bases and J by 1 base, leaving 7 bases between them. This CDR3 has 13 residues. In DNA, the CDR3 is TGTGCCAGCAGTGCCCAGGGTAACTATGGCTACACCTTC. Encoded protein: CASSAQGNYGYTF.

CDR3 residues: CAISPMNTEAFF. CDR3 bases: TGTGCCATCAGCCCTATGAACACTGAAGCTTTCTTT. This chain connects TRBV10-3 to TRBJ1-1; no firm D call. This CDR3 has 12 residues. CDR1 and CDR2 (germline): ENHRY, SYGVKD. V dropped 6 bases and J dropped 0 bases, with 5 bases sitting between them.

This chain links TRBV9 with TRBJ2-7; D might be TRBD2 (6 bases). CDR3 length: 16 residues. The ends were cut back, 4 bases at V and 2 bases at J, with 19 bases in the middle. Germline V lookup: CDR1 SGDLS, CDR2 YYNGEE. The CDR3 DNA is TGTGCCAGCAGCTCAAGTCCAGCGGAGCGGGCCTACGAGCAGTACTTC. Its protein product is CASSSSPAERAYEQYF. Together with reference TRBV9 and TRBJ2-7, the CDR3 gives the full variable domain: DSGVTQTPKHLITATGQRVTLRCSPRSGDLSVYWYQQSLDQGLQFLIQYYNGEERAKGNILERFSAQQFPDLHSELNLSSLELGDSALYFCASSSSPAERAYEQYFGPGTRLTVT.

The genes are TRBV29-1 and TRBJ2-2, with a tentative D call TRBD1 (7 bases). This CDR3 is built from 13 residues. Germline V gene sequence: CDR1 SQVTM, CDR2 ANQGSEA. Trimming cost V 6 bases and J 6 bases, with 14 bases left between them. CDR3 nucleotide sequence: TGCAGCGTGCGGGACAGATTCGCCGGGGAGCTGTTTTTT. Amino acids: CSVRDRFAGELFF.

This clone occurred once. CDR3 bases: TGTGCCAGCAGCTTGGGAGGTTTGCACAATGAGCAGTTCTTC. This gives the protein CASSLGGLHNEQFF. This sequence joins TRBV5-6 and TRBJ2-1; unclear D gene. Looked up from germline, CDR1 is SGHDT and CDR2 is YYEEEE. The V end lost 0 bases, the J end lost 5 bases, and 9 bases lay between the germline ends. This CDR3 region has 14 residues.

This clone was recorded only once. The chain combines TRBV5-5 with TRBJ1-1; 9 bases match TRBD1. CDR1 is SGHKS, CDR2 YYEKEE, per germline (reference sequence). V lost 3 bases to trimming and J lost 1 base; unmatched junction nucleotides: 4. The CDR3 is made up of 15 amino acids. The DNA for the CDR3 is TGTGCCAGCAGCTCTGGGACAGGGTCGAACACTGAAGCTTTCTTT. Translation: CASSSGTGSNTEAFF. The variable domain in full, completed from reference TRBV5-5 and TRBJ1-1, reads DAGVTQSPTHLIKTRGQQVTLRCSPISGHKSVSWYQQVLGQGPQFIFQYYEKEERGRGNFPDRFSARQFPNYSSELNVNALLLGDSALYLCASSSGTGSNTEAFFGQGTRLTVV.

With regard to this clone: In the same sample, other DNA sequences code for this CDR3. The chain uses TRBV27 and TRBJ2-5; 8 bases align to TRBD2. The germline gives CDR1 MNHEY, CDR2 SMNVEV (reference sequence). The trim removed 9 bases at V and 3 bases at J, leaving 12 bases unmatched. The CDR3 is 15 amino acids. The CDR3 region is CASSIRALAEETQYF. The CDR3 bases are TGTGCCAGTAGTATAAGGGCACTAGCGGAAGAGACCCAGTACTTC.

This clone came up once. The rearrangement joins TRBV11-3 to TRBJ2-1; a weak D match, TRBD2 (6 bases). The germline V gene encodes CDR1 SGHNT and CDR2 YENEEA. CDR3 size: 15 residues. Trimming took off 4 bases at V and 0 bases at J, with 10 bases between the two ends. DNA of the CDR3: TGTGCCAGCAGCTCTCGGGGGAGCTCCTACAATGAGCAGTTCTTC. This codes for CASSSRGSSYNEQFF.

The rearrangement links TRBV4-3 to TRBJ1-1; tentatively, D is TRBD1 (6 bases). The CDR3 covers 14 residues. V gave up 3 bases and J gave up 10 bases, with 18 bases separating them. The germline V gene has CDR1 LGHNA and CDR2 YSLEER. The CDR3 loop reads CASSQATGPFGAFF. CDR3 sequence (DNA): TGCGCCAGCAGCCAGGCGACAGGCCCCTTTGGAGCTTTCTTT.

This clone was found a few times. The V gene is TRBV10-3, the J gene TRBJ1-6; TRBD1 aligns across 8 bases. From germline, CDR1 is ENHRY and CDR2 SYGVKD. The CDR3 loop spans 17 amino acids. V lost 4 bases, J lost 5 bases, and 10 bases stayed unmatched. This CDR3 reads CAISGTTDRVDNSPLHF. The CDR3 DNA reads as TGTGCCATCAGTGGGACCACGGACAGGGTGGATAATTCACCCCTCCACTTT.

CDR3 sequence reads: CASSREQGARGYTF. The CDR3 bases are TGTGCCAGCAGCCGCGAACAGGGGGCGAGGGGCTACACCTTC. The V and J genes are TRBV3-1 (or the pseudogene TRBV3-2) and TRBJ1-2, with 9 bases identical to TRBD1. The CDR3 has 14 amino acids. The V gene end was trimmed by 4 bases and the J gene end by 8 bases; junction bases not matched to a gene: 8. Germline V gene lookup returns CDR1 LGHDT and CDR2 YNNKEL (reference sequence).

This chain uses TRBV19 with TRBJ1-5; 8 bases line up with TRBD1. The CDR3 has 14 residues. Germline-derived CDR1 and CDR2 are LNHDA and SQIVND (reference sequence). The ends lost 6 bases at V and 4 bases at J; junction bases unmatched: 5. CDR3 nucleotide sequence: TGTGCCAGTAGCCCAGGACAGGGAAATCAGCCCCAGCATTTT. Residues: CASSPGQGNQPQHF. Supplemented by reference TRBV19 and TRBJ1-5, the full variable domain reads DGGITQSPKYLFRKEGQNVTLSCEQNLNHDAMYWYRQDPGQGLRLIYYSQIVNDFQKGDIAEGYSVSREKKESFPLTVTSAQKNPTAFYLCASSPGQGNQPQHFGDGTRLSIL.

Written as DNA, the CDR3 is TGTGCCAGCAGCCAAGATTACCAGTTCCCTTACAATGAGCAGTTCTTC. It encodes CASSQDYQFPYNEQFF. This sequence joins TRBV4-2 and TRBJ2-1; the D is unclear. This CDR3 spans 16 amino acids. Trimming pared 0 bases from V and 4 bases from J, leaving 13 bases between. Germline V CDR1 and CDR2: LGHNA, YNFKEQ.